This record covers a single T cell receptor (beta chain). Antigen specificity is unknown. The record originates from a study of cytomegalovirus exposure and HLA in healthy donors. Study-wide results and limits: A further, later analysis showed that HLA-associated TCR beta chains (compared with equally common others) were more clonally expanded.

In the PCR, 60 Vbeta and 13 Jbeta primers were used. Profiling relied on immunoSEQ multiplex PCR, and the TCRdb table lists in-frame clones only, not all of them. Of roughly 140,000 clones in the sample, around 81% were seen once. Sequences were obtained from PBMCs. This TCR was recovered from a male donor in good health and CMV-seronegative.

CDR3 in DNA: TGTGCCAGCAGTTACTTGGGACAGAAACTGTTTTTT. Its translation is CASSYLGQKLFF. This chain uses TRBV6-5 with TRBJ1-4; 7 bases map to TRBD1. The CDR3 runs 12 residues. The J segment lost 11 bases and the V segment lost 1 base, leaving 1 base of the junction unmatched. Looked up from germline, CDR1 is MNHEY and CDR2 is SVGAGI.